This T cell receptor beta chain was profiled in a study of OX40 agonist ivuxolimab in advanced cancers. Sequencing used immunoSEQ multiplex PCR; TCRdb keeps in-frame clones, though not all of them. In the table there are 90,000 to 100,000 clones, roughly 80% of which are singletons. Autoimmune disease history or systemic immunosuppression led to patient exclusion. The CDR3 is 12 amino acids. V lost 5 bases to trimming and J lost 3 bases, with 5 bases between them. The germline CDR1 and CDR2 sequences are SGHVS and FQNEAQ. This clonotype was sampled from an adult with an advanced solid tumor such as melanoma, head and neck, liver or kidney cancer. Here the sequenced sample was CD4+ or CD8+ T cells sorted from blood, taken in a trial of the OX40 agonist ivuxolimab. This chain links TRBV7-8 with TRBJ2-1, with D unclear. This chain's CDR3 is CASSADYNEQFF. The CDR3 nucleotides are TGTGCCAGCAGCGCCGACTACAATGAGCAGTTCTTC.